The next 5 T cell receptor beta chains were all read from a single sample in a study of neurological immune-mediated disorders. Each CDR3 protein gets one entry after TCRdb re-called the 5' RACE reads with MiXCR. The data hold tens of thousands of distinct CDR3 sequences, with 5.2% observed a single time. Sequenced sample: PBMCs. The receptors were sampled from a man between 18 and 35 years old with multiple sclerosis.

Ten or more counts support this clonotype. The chain uses TRBV20-1 and TRBJ2-5, with 11 bases matching TRBD2. V was pared by 5 bases and J by 5 bases, with 10 bases of the junction left unmatched. The CDR3 consists of 15 residues. The germline V gene has CDR1 DFQATT and CDR2 SNEGSKA (reference sequence). The CDR3 DNA reads TGCAGTGCTCGCGATAGCGGGAGGGCTGGGGAGACCCAGTACTTC. Translating it yields CSARDSGRAGETQYF.

This clonotype occurred many times. The V call is TRBV4-2, the J call TRBJ2-7; the D is unclear. This CDR3 comprises 15 residues. CDR1 is LGHNA, CDR2 YNFKEQ, per germline. V was trimmed by 5 bases and J by 2 bases, leaving 16 bases between them. The CDR3 DNA follows: TGTGCCAGCAGCTCGGCCCCTGGGTCTCCCTACGAGCAGTACTTC. It specifies CASSSAPGSPYEQYF.

This clonotype has ten or more counts. The gene calls are TRBV13 and TRBJ2-3, with TRBD2 identical over 13 bases. Germline V CDR1 and CDR2: PRHDT, FYEKMQ (reference sequence). Trimming removed 5 bases from V and 6 bases from J; junction bases left unmatched: 11. CDR3 size: 17 residues. The CDR3 region has the DNA TGTGCCAGCAGCCGCCCGTCCTCGACTAGCGGGGGGGATACGCAGTATTTT. Encoded protein: CASSRPSSTSGGDTQYF.

As for this clonotype: The junction departs from germline at one end; a sequencing error may be responsible. The CDR3 here is CASSLRGAGEPQNF. In DNA form, the CDR3 reads TGCGCCAGCAGCTTGCGGGGGGCTGGGGAGCCCCAGAATTTT. The chain combines TRBV5-1 with TRBJ1-5; weak D call: TRBD1 (6 bases). Germline lookup yields CDR1 SGHRS and CDR2 YFSETQ. CDR3 length: 14 amino acids.

Only a few counts were recorded for this clonotype. This chain links TRBV20-1 with TRBJ2-7, with 8 nucleotides matching TRBD2. Germline CDR1 and CDR2: DFQATT and SNEGSKA (reference sequence). V shed 4 bases and J 7 bases; nucleotides not matched to a gene: 9. This CDR3 has 13 residues. CDR3 amino acids: CSATEVAGKEQYF. DNA for the CDR3: TGCAGTGCTACTGAGGTAGCGGGAAAAGAGCAGTACTTC.